This record covers a single TCR beta chain. The entry originates in a study of blood T cell repertoires in COVID-19. Study as a whole: From the United States, Italy and Spain came samples of acute and convalescent COVID-19. T cells, B-cell-depleted T cells, or PBMCs supplied cDNA or gDNA.

Measured with immunoSEQ multiplex PCR; TCRdb has only the in-frame clones, and not every one. The sample includes over 25,000 clones, around nine tenths of them seen just once. With 0 bases removed from V and 10 bases from J, the gap between germline ends came to 7 bases. Germline V gene data show CDR1 as GTSNPN and CDR2 as SVGIG (reference sequence). The CDR3 is made up of 12 amino acids. The origin of this receptor is a man between 65 and 85 years old with active COVID-19. This chain links TRBV30 with TRBJ1-6; D gene ambiguous. The sequenced sample was peripheral blood. CDR3: CAWSVRRSPLHF. The CDR3 nucleotides read TGTGCCTGGAGTGTCCGGAGATCACCCCTCCACTTT.